This T cell receptor (beta chain) originates from a study of blood T cell repertoires in COVID-19. The wider study: Sites across the United States, Italy and Spain contributed samples from acute and convalescent COVID-19.

The data were produced by immunoSEQ multiplex PCR, yet TCRdb's version contains in-frame clones alone and is incomplete. The sample has 190,000 or so clones; approximately 86% are singletons. V was cut by 4 bases and J by 8 bases, with 8 bases left in between. The CDR3 has 11 residues. Germline-derived CDR1 and CDR2 are LGHDT and YNNKEL (reference sequence). The rearrangement links TRBV3-1 (or the pseudogene TRBV3-2) to TRBJ1-1, with D maybe TRBD1 (6 bases). The sequenced sample was peripheral blood. This TCR was sampled from a middle-aged man with active or convalescent COVID-19. In DNA form, the CDR3 reads TGTGCCAGCAGCCGAGGGACAGAAGCTTTCTTT. Translated, it gives CASSRGTEAFF.